A selection of T cell receptor beta chains follows, all from one sample in a study of T cells after yellow fever vaccination. TCRdb itself ran the 5' RACE reads through MiXCR, one entry per CDR3 protein. The table lists tens of thousands of distinct CDR3 sequences, just under 8% of them singletons. Sequencing was performed on CD8+ T cells sorted from PBMCs, taken on the day of the yellow fever booster vaccination. Receptors were obtained from a man younger than 40 who received the YFV17D yellow fever vaccine. The CDR3 runs from the conserved cysteine through the conserved F or W. D genes are given only for firm matches. Only some rows state a clone size, as once, few, many or a class for expanded clones.

v_gene: TRBV5-1
j_gene: TRBJ2-2
abundance: .
d_gene: .
CDR3aa: CASSLAPGELFF
CDR3nt: TGCGCCAGCAGCTTGGCCCCCGGGGAGCTGTTTTTT

v_gene: TRBV4-1
j_gene: TRBJ1-2
abundance: few
d_gene: .
CDR3aa: CASSQEGSLYGYTF
CDR3nt: TGCGCCAGCAGCCAAGAGGGTTCCCTCTATGGCTACACCTTC

v_gene: TRBV29-1
j_gene: TRBJ2-3
abundance: few
d_gene: .
CDR3aa: CSVLAETDTQYF
CDR3nt: TGCAGCGTACTAGCCGAGACAGATACGCAGTATTTT

v_gene: TRBV5-6
j_gene: TRBJ1-3
abundance: few
d_gene: .
CDR3aa: CASSSSGLAAFSGNTIYF
CDR3nt: TGTGCCAGCAGCTCGTCCGGTCTGGCAGCTTTCTCTGGAAACACCATATATTTT

v_gene: TRBV14
j_gene: TRBJ2-2
abundance: .
d_gene: .
CDR3aa: CASSQERGVENTGELFF
CDR3nt: TGTGCCAGCAGCCAAGAACGGGGAGTGGAAAACACCGGGGAGCTGTTTTTT

v_gene: TRBV28
j_gene: TRBJ2-5
abundance: few
d_gene: .
CDR3aa: CASSFYRGEGQETQYF
CDR3nt: TGTGCCAGCAGTTTTTATAGGGGCGAGGGACAAGAGACCCAGTACTTC

v_gene: TRBV7-9
j_gene: TRBJ2-3
abundance: many
d_gene: .
CDR3aa: CASSPRLPDTDTQYF
CDR3nt: TGTGCCAGCAGCCCCAGACTTCCGGACACAGATACGCAGTATTTT

v_gene: TRBV19
j_gene: TRBJ1-1
abundance: few
d_gene: .
CDR3aa: CASRVRLNTEAFF
CDR3nt: TGTGCCAGTCGTGTCCGACTGAACACTGAAGCTTTCTTT

v_gene: TRBV13
j_gene: TRBJ2-5
abundance: .
d_gene: TRBD2
CDR3aa: CASSYRGDGETQYF
CDR3nt: TGTGCCAGCAGCTACCGGGGGGACGGAGAGACCCAGTACTTC

v_gene: TRBV27
j_gene: TRBJ2-5
abundance: few
d_gene: .
CDR3aa: CASSLGLNQETQYF
CDR3nt: TGTGCCAGCAGTTTAGGACTGAACCAAGAGACCCAGTACTTC

v_gene: TRBV20-1
j_gene: TRBJ1-2
abundance: .
d_gene: .
CDR3aa: CSARADYGYTF
CDR3nt: TGCAGTGCTAGAGCCGACTATGGCTACACCTTC

v_gene: TRBV28
j_gene: TRBJ2-3
abundance: few
d_gene: .
CDR3aa: CASTTGRTDTQYF
CDR3nt: TGTGCCAGCACAACAGGGCGCACAGATACGCAGTATTTT

v_gene: TRBV5-1
j_gene: TRBJ2-7
abundance: .
d_gene: .
CDR3aa: CASSLYTPSYEQYF
CDR3nt: TGCGCCAGCAGCTTGTACACGCCCTCCTACGAGCAGTACTTC

v_gene: TRBV27
j_gene: TRBJ2-7
abundance: many
d_gene: .
CDR3aa: CASSYRAGSLYEQYF
CDR3nt: TGTGCCAGCAGTTACAGAGCAGGGAGTTTATACGAGCAGTACTTC

v_gene: TRBV5-1
j_gene: TRBJ2-1
abundance: .
d_gene: TRBD2
CDR3aa: CASSGGTSGEFF
CDR3nt: TGCGCCAGCAGCGGTGGGACTAGCGGGGAGTTCTTC

v_gene: TRBV24-1
j_gene: TRBJ2-1
abundance: .
d_gene: .
CDR3aa: CATSDFGTEQFF
CDR3nt: TGTGCCACCAGTGATTTTGGGACAGAGCAGTTCTTC